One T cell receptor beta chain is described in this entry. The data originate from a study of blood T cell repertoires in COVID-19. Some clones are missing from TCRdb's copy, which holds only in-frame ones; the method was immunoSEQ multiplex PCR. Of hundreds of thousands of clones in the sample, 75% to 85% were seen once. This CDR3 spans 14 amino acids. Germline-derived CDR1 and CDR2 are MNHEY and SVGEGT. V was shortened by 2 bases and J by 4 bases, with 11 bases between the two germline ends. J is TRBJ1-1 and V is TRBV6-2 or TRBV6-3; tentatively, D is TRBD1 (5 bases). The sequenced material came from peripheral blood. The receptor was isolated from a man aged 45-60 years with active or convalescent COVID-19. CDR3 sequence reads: CASSYQGPTTEAFF. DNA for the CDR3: TGTGCCAGCAGTTACCAGGGCCCGACCACTGAAGCTTTCTTT.